The 27 T cell receptor beta chains reported below all come from one sample, sequenced in a study of CD8+ T cells in alopecia areata. The treatment: oral pan-JAK inhibitor, 5-10 mg twice daily. The authors extracted RNA and reverse transcribed it into cDNA as the sequencing template. TCRdb keeps only in-frame clones here, not all; method: immunoSEQ multiplex PCR. The sample carries some 160,000 clones, roughly 65% recorded once. Specimen: CD4+ T cells sorted from blood, collected at week 4, from a patient treated with tofacitinib. All receptors derive from a human donor with alopecia areata.

The chain recombines TRBV9 with TRBJ2-1; TRBD1 aligns across 8 bases. The CDR3 sequence is 15 residues long. Germline values: CDR1 SGDLS, CDR2 YYNGEE. V gave up 5 bases and J gave up 0 bases; unmatched junction bases: 4. The CDR3 region is CASSHRGSSYNEQFF. The CDR3 DNA reads as TGTGCCAGCAGTCACAGGGGGAGCTCCTACAATGAGCAGTTCTTC.

The V call is TRBV29-1, the J call TRBJ2-1; D unclear. The CDR3 sequence is 13 residues long. Trimming removed 0 bases at V and 8 bases at J, with 11 bases between. Looked up from germline, CDR1 is SQVTM and CDR2 is ANQGSEA. The CDR3, as DNA: TGCAGCGTTGAAGATCTCCTGGGTCATGAGCAGTTCTTC. This translates into CSVEDLLGHEQFF.

The rearrangement uses TRBV5-4 and TRBJ1-1, with 8 bases fitting TRBD1. Trimming at V came to 3 bases and at J to 7 bases, leaving 8 bases not matched to a gene. The germline CDR1 and CDR2 sequences are SGHNT and YYREEE (reference sequence). This CDR3 is 14 amino acids long. Here the CDR3 DNA reads TGTGCCAGCAGCTCGCGGGACAGGAGGGGTGAAGCTTTCTTT. The encoded protein is CASSSRDRRGEAFF. The full variable domain, its missing parts supplied by reference TRBV5-4 and TRBJ1-1, is ETGVTQSPTHLIKTRGQQVTLRCSSQSGHNTVSWYQQALGQGPQFIFQYYREEENGRGNFPPRFSGLQFPNYSSELNVNALELDDSALYLCASSSRDRRGEAFFGQGTRLTVV.

The chain carries TRBV18 and TRBJ2-5, with no clear D. This CDR3 has 12 amino acids. Germline V gene sequence: CDR1 KGHSH, CDR2 LQKENI. V was clipped by 5 bases and J by 1 base, with 5 bases between them. The CDR3 reads CASSSLQETQYF. In nucleotides, the CDR3 is TGTGCCAGCTCATCACTCCAAGAGACCCAGTACTTC.

This sequence joins TRBV2 and TRBJ1-5; D not certain. This CDR3 contains 14 residues. Germline V gives CDR1 SNHLY, CDR2 FYNNEI. The ends were cut back, 4 bases at V and 1 base at J, with 8 bases in the middle. The DNA for the CDR3 is TGTGCCAGCAGTGGGGGTGGAAGCAATCAGCCCCAGCATTTT. Encoded protein: CASSGGGSNQPQHF.

The CDR3 reads CSVAGMGTEAFF. CDR3 DNA: TGCAGCGTGGCAGGGATGGGCACTGAAGCTTTCTTT. The genes are TRBV29-1 and TRBJ1-1, with D perhaps TRBD1 (5 bases). The CDR3 is 12 amino acids. V gave up 6 bases and J gave up 4 bases, with 12 bases separating them. Germline CDR1 reads SQVTM; CDR2 reads ANQGSEA.

The rearrangement links TRBV6-5 to TRBJ2-3; a weak D match, TRBD1 (6 bases). This CDR3 comprises 11 residues. Trimming removed 6 bases from V and 10 bases from J, with 11 bases in between. Germline CDR1 MNHEY, CDR2 SVGAGI. The CDR3 protein is CASSDRFAQYF. The CDR3 region has the DNA TGTGCCAGCAGCGACAGGTTTGCGCAGTATTTT.

The V and J genes are TRBV2 and TRBJ2-1; TRBD2 aligns across 10 bases. The germline CDR1 and CDR2 sequences are SNHLY and FYNNEI. V trimming: 8 bases; J trimming: 4 bases; junction bases outside the gene matches: 2. The CDR3 covers 13 residues. In DNA form, the CDR3 reads TGTGCCAGCCTAGCGGGGGTATACAATGAGCAGTTCTTC. Its protein product is CASLAGVYNEQFF.

The V gene is TRBV29-1, the J gene TRBJ2-5; D is uncertain. Between the trimmed V and J ends, which lost 4 bases and 0 bases, there was a span of 9 bases. Germline V lookup: CDR1 SQVTM, CDR2 ANQGSEA. The CDR3 length is 13 residues. In nucleotides, the CDR3 is TGCAGCGTTGGAAGGCGTGACCAAGAGACCCAGTACTTC. Translated: CSVGRRDQETQYF.

V gene TRBV5-1 combines with J gene TRBJ2-5; D might be TRBD1 (6 bases). V dropped 4 bases and J dropped 5 bases, with 12 bases sitting between them. Germline V gene lookup returns CDR1 SGHRS and CDR2 YFSETQ. The CDR3 contains 13 residues. The CDR3 loop is CASSGRGLETQYF. DNA for the CDR3: TGCGCCAGCAGCGGCAGGGGTTTGGAGACCCAGTACTTC.

Notes on this clone: The same CDR3 can be traced to other DNA sequences in this sample. This chain uses TRBV30 with TRBJ1-1; D not certain. This CDR3 comprises 11 residues. Trimming left V 3 bases short and J 1 base short, with 3 bases between. Per the germline V gene, CDR1 is GTSNPN and CDR2 is SVGIG (reference sequence). The CDR3: CAWRQNTEAFF. CDR3 nucleotide sequence: TGTGCCTGGAGGCAGAACACTGAAGCTTTCTTT.

In this sample, this clone turned up many times. The chain recombines TRBV6-6 with TRBJ2-1; D is possibly TRBD2 (5 bases). Per germline, CDR1 MNHNY and CDR2 SVGAGI (reference sequence). This CDR3 has 12 residues. V lost 9 bases and J 7 bases, leaving 13 bases between the germline ends. The CDR3 protein is CASRGPVNEQFF. The CDR3 DNA sequence: TGTGCCAGTCGAGGGCCGGTGAATGAGCAGTTCTTC.

The chain links TRBV11-2 to TRBJ1-2; D gene ambiguous. With 6 bases removed from V and 5 bases from J, the gap between germline ends came to 22 bases. This CDR3 is 16 amino acids long. The germline gives CDR1 SGHAT, CDR2 FQNNGV. CDR3 amino acids: CASRARQYQPIYGYTF. The DNA of the CDR3 is TGTGCCAGCAGAGCGAGGCAGTATCAACCCATTTATGGCTACACCTTC.

Points on this clone: At the DNA level, this CDR3 is encoded by other sequences in the same sample as well. CDR3 coding DNA: TGTGCCAGCAGCTCACAGGGGTACGAGCAGTACTTC. Encoded protein: CASSSQGYEQYF. The chain combines TRBV11-2 with TRBJ2-7; 7 positions match TRBD1. The J segment lost 4 bases and the V segment lost 4 bases, leaving 1 base of the junction unmatched. The CDR3 sequence is 12 residues long. CDR1 is SGHAT and CDR2 is FQNNGV in the germline V gene.

The chain combines TRBV15 with TRBJ2-5, with unresolved D. Trimming stripped 0 bases from V and 0 bases from J, with 2 bases between. CDR3 length: 13 amino acids. Looked up from germline, CDR1 is LNHNV and CDR2 is YYDKDF (reference sequence). In DNA, the CDR3 is TGTGCCACCAGCAGAGATTACCAAGAGACCCAGTACTTC. Protein sequence: CATSRDYQETQYF.

This clone appeared a few times. The chain combines TRBV2 with TRBJ1-4; 8 bases map to TRBD1. V shed 6 bases and J 3 bases; nucleotides not matched to a gene: 6. Germline lookup yields CDR1 SNHLY and CDR2 FYNNEI. The CDR3 runs 15 residues. The DNA for the CDR3 is TGTGCCAGCAGAAGTCGGACAGGGTCTAATGAAAAACTGTTTTTT. Its translation: CASRSRTGSNEKLFF.

The chain couples TRBV19 to TRBJ1-6; D may be TRBD1 (5 bases). This CDR3 is 14 amino acids long. Germline V gene data show CDR1 as LNHDA and CDR2 as SQIVND (reference sequence). V shed 7 bases and J shed 9 bases, with 16 bases lying between them. CDR3 sequence (DNA): TGTGCCAGTATGGGGACGGCGGCTGGTTCACCCCTCCACTTT. Its translation: CASMGTAAGSPLHF.

Comments on this clone: One base away lies a much larger clone, so this may be a sequencing read error. V gene TRBV6-1 combines with J gene TRBJ1-5; D may be TRBD1 (6 bases). This CDR3 is 13 amino acids long. Trimming stripped 6 bases from V and 4 bases from J, with 10 bases between. Germline CDR1 reads MNHNS; CDR2 reads SASEGT. The CDR3 nucleotides read TGTGCCAGCAGCGTACAGGGTAATCAGCCCCAGCATTTT. Amino acids: CASSVQGNQPQHF.

The chain uses TRBV5-1 and TRBJ2-4, with D tentatively TRBD1 (6 bases). The germline V gene has CDR1 SGHRS and CDR2 YFSETQ. V was clipped by 3 bases and J by 1 base, with 14 bases between them. There are 16 residues in the CDR3. This CDR3 reads CASSSTTGMAKNIQYF. Written as DNA, the CDR3 is TGCGCCAGCAGCTCGACTACAGGGATGGCCAAAAACATTCAGTACTTC.

This chain connects TRBV30 to TRBJ2-7, with D maybe TRBD2 (5 bases). The CDR3 consists of 12 residues. CDR1 GTSNPN and CDR2 SVGIG come from the germline V gene (reference sequence). Trimming pared 1 base from V and 12 bases from J, leaving 16 bases between. CDR3 coding DNA: TGTGCCTGGAGTGACCAGCGGAAAGGACCGTACTTC. Translating it yields CAWSDQRKGPYF.

As to this clone: Other DNA sequences in this sample translate to the same CDR3. The rearrangement links TRBV30 to TRBJ2-1; a possible D gene is TRBD2 (5 bases). Trimming shortened V by 2 bases and J by 3 bases, and 5 bases separated the two germline ends. Germline V gene lookup returns CDR1 GTSNPN and CDR2 SVGIG (reference sequence). The CDR3 has 12 amino acids. CDR3 in DNA: TGTGCCTGGAGTCGGGGCTACAATGAGCAGTTCTTC. This codes for CAWSRGYNEQFF.

This clone was recorded a few times. The chain uses TRBV18 and TRBJ2-1; 8 bases are shared with TRBD1. Per germline, CDR1 KGHSH and CDR2 LQKENI. The CDR3 has 16 residues. V was pared by 4 bases and J by 6 bases, with 11 bases of the junction left unmatched. The CDR3 loop is CASSLIPTGAGNEQFF. The CDR3 DNA sequence: TGTGCCAGCTCACTTATTCCGACAGGGGCCGGCAATGAGCAGTTCTTC.

This clone has only one observation. This chain joins TRBV4-1 and TRBJ1-4, with TRBD1 identical over 8 bases. CDR3 size: 16 residues. J was trimmed by 9 bases and V by 4 bases; bases with no gene match: 13. Germline V CDR1 and CDR2: MGHRA, YSYEKL. The CDR3 is CASSPKDGQGVKKLFF. Written as DNA, the CDR3 is TGCGCCAGCAGCCCAAAGGATGGACAGGGAGTGAAAAAACTGTTTTTT.

The V gene is TRBV14, the J gene TRBJ1-2, with 10 positions matching TRBD1. Per germline, CDR1 SGHDN and CDR2 FVKESK. The ends lost 4 bases at V and 7 bases at J; junction bases unmatched: 6. The CDR3 loop spans 14 amino acids. Written as DNA, the CDR3 is TGTGCCAGCAGCCTCCGAGACAGGGGGCTTGGCTACACCTTC. It translates to CASSLRDRGLGYTF.

Only a few counts were recorded for this clone. V and J are TRBV29-1 and TRBJ2-6; D unclear. V lost 4 bases and J 4 bases, leaving 5 bases between the germline ends. This CDR3 comprises 12 residues. CDR1 is SQVTM and CDR2 is ANQGSEA in the germline V gene. The CDR3 DNA sequence: TGCAGCGTTGTAGGCGGGGCCAACGTCCTGACTTTC. This translates into CSVVGGANVLTF. The full variable domain, in which reference TRBV29-1 and TRBJ2-6 provide the parts outside the CDR3, is SAVISQKPSRDICQRGTSLTIQCQVDSQVTMMFWYRQQPGQSLTLIATANQGSEATYESGFVIDKFPISRPNLTFSTLTVSNMSPEDSSIYLCSVVGGANVLTFGAGSRLTVL.

This chain joins TRBV29-1 and TRBJ1-2; the match to TRBD1 covers 9 bases. Per the germline V gene, CDR1 is SQVTM and CDR2 is ANQGSEA. This CDR3 comprises 13 residues. The V and J ends lost 6 bases and 8 bases, in that order; junction bases with no gene match: 10. As DNA, the CDR3 is TGCAGCGTCGTTCCGGGACAGGGTTACGGCTACACCTTC. This codes for CSVVPGQGYGYTF.

J is TRBJ1-5 and V is TRBV25-1; unclear D gene. With 1 base removed from V and 6 bases from J, the gap between germline ends came to 7 bases. Looked up from germline, CDR1 is MGHDK and CDR2 is SYGVNS. This CDR3 has 13 residues. This CDR3 is CASSESRGQPQHF. DNA for the CDR3: TGTGCCAGCAGTGAATCCCGCGGTCAGCCCCAGCATTTT.